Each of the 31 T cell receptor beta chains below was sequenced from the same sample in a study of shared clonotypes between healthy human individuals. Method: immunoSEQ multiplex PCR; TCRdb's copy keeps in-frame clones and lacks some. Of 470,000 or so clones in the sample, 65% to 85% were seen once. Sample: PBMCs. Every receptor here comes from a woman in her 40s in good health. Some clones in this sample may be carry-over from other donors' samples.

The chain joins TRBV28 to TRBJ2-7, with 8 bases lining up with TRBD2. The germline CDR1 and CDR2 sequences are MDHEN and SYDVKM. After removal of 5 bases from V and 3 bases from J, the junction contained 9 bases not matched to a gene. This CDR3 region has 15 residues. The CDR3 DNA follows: TGTGCCAGCAGTCTCCCCGGGGGGGCGGGCTACGAGCAGTACTTC. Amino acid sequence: CASSLPGGAGYEQYF.

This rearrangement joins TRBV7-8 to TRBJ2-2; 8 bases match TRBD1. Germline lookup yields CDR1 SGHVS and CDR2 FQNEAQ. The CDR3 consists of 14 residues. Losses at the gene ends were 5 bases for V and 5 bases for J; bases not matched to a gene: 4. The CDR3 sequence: CASSPRTGTGELFF. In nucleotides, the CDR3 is TGTGCCAGCAGCCCTCGGACAGGGACCGGGGAGCTGTTTTTT.

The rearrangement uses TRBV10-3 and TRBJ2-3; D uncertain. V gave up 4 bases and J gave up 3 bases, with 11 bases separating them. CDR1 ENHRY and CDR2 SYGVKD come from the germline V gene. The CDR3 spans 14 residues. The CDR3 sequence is CAISVSGETDTQYF. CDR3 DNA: TGTGCCATCAGTGTTTCAGGAGAGACAGATACGCAGTATTTT.

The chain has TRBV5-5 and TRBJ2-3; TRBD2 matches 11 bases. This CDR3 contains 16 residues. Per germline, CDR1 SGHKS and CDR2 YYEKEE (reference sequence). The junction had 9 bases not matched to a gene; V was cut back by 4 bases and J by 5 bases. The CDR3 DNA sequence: TGTGCCAGCAGCGCCCGTCTAGCGGGAGGAGGAGATACGCAGTATTTT. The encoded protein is CASSARLAGGGDTQYF.

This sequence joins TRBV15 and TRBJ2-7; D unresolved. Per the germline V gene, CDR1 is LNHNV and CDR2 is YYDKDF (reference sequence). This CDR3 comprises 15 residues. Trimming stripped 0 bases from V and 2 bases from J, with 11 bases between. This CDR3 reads CATSRDLAGPYEQYF. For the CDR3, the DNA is TGTGCCACCAGCAGAGATTTGGCAGGACCCTACGAGCAGTACTTC. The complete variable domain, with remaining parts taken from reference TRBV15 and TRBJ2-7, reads DAMVIQNPRYQVTQFGKPVTLSCSQTLNHNVMYWYQQKSSQAPKLLFHYYDKDFNNEADTPDNFQSRRPNTSFCFLDIRSPGLGDTAMYLCATSRDLAGPYEQYFGPGTRLTVT.

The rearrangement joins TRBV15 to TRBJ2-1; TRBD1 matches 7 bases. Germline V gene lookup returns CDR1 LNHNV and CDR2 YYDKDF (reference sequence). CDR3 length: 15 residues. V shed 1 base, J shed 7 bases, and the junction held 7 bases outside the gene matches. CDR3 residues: CATSRVDRDLNEQFF. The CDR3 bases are TGTGCCACCAGCAGAGTCGACAGGGATTTAAATGAGCAGTTCTTC.

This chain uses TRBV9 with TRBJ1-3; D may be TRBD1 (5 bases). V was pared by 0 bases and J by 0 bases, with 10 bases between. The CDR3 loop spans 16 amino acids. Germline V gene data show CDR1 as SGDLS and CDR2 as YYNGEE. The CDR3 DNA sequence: TGTGCCAGCAGCGTAGGCAACAGGCCCTCTGGAAACACCATATATTTT. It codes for CASSVGNRPSGNTIYF.

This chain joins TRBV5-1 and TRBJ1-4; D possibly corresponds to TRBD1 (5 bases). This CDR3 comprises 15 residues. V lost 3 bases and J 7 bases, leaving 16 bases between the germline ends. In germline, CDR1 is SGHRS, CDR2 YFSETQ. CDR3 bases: TGCGCCAGCAGCTCCCCCGGGGGGGATAGTGAAAAACTGTTTTTT. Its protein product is CASSSPGGDSEKLFF. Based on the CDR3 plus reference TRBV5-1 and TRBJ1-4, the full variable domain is KAGVTQTPRYLIKTRGQQVTLSCSPISGHRSVSWYQQTPGQGLQFLFEYFSETQRNKGNFPGRFSGRQFSNSRSEMNVSTLELGDSALYLCASSSPGGDSEKLFFGSGTQLSVL.

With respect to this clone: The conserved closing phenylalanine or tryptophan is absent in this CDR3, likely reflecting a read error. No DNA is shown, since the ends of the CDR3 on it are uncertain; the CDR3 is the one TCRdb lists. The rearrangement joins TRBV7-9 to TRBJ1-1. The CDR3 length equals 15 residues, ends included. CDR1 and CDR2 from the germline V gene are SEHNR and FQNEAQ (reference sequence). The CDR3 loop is CASSRGSGLNTEDFL.

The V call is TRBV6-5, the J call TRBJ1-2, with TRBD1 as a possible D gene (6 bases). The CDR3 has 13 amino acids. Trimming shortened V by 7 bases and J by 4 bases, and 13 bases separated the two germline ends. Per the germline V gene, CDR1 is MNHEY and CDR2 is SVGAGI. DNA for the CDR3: TGTGCCAGCAATGGGGGGGGCAGCTATGGCTACACCTTC. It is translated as CASNGGGSYGYTF.

The CDR3 loop is CASSPFEGQSANEKLFF. CDR3 bases: TGTGCCAGCAGCCCCTTTGAGGGACAGTCCGCTAATGAAAAACTGTTTTTT. J is TRBJ1-4 and V is TRBV16, with 7 nucleotides matching TRBD1. After removal of 4 bases from V and 3 bases from J, the junction contained 11 bases not matched to a gene. The CDR3 length is 17 residues. Germline V gene lookup returns CDR1 KGHSY and CDR2 FQNENV.

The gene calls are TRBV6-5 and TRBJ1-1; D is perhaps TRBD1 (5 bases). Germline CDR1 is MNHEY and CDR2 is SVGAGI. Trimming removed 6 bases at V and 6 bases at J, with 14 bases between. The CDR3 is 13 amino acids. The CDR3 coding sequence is TGTGCCAGCAGAACCCTGGACACAGCTGAAGCTTTCTTT. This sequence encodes CASRTLDTAEAFF.

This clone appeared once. In DNA form, the CDR3 reads TGTGCCAGTAGTATGACTAGCGGGAGGGCCTCGGAGACCCAGTACTTC. It encodes CASSMTSGRASETQYF. This rearrangement joins TRBV19 to TRBJ2-5, with TRBD2 identical over 14 bases. The CDR3 spans 16 residues. Germline values: CDR1 LNHDA, CDR2 SQIVND (reference sequence). After removal of 3 bases from V and 5 bases from J, the junction contained 5 bases not matched to a gene.

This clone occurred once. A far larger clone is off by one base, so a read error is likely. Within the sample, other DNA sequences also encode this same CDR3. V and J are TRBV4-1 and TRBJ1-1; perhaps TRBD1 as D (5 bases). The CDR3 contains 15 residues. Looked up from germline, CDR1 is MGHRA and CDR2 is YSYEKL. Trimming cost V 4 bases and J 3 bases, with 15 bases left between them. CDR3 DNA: TGCGCCAGCAGCCTTGGTGGCTGGGGGGACACTGAAGCTTTCTTT. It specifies CASSLGGWGDTEAFF.

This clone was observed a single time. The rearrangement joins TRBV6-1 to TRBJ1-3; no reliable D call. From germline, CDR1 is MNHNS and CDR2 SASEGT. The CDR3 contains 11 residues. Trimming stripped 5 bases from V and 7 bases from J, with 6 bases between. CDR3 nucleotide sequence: TGTGCCAGCAGTTGGACCAACACCATATATTTT. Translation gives CASSWTNTIYF.

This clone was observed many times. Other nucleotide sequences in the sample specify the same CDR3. CDR3 amino acids: CASSPPPNTGELFF. The CDR3 DNA sequence: TGTGCCAGCTCACCACCGCCGAACACCGGGGAGCTGTTTTTT. The chain carries TRBV18 and TRBJ2-2; unclear D gene. V gave up 0 bases and J gave up 0 bases, with 2 bases separating them. This CDR3 region has 14 residues. Looked up from germline, CDR1 is KGHSH and CDR2 is LQKENI.

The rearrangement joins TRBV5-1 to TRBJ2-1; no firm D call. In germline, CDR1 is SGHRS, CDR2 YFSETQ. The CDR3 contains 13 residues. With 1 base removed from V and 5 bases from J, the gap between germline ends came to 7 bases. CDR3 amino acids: CASSLSVNNEQFF. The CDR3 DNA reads TGCGCCAGCAGCTTGAGCGTGAACAATGAGCAGTTCTTC.

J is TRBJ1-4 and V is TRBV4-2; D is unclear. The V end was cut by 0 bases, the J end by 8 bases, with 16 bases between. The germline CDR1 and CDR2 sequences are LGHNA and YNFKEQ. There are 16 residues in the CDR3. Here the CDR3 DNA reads TGTGCCAGCAGCCAAGAGGGAGGTTGGGGTGAGGAAAAACTGTTTTTT. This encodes CASSQEGGWGEEKLFF.

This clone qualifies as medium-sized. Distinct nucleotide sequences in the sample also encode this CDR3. CDR3 nucleotides: TGTGCCTGGAGTGTAAAACCCCGGGACACCGGGGAGCTGTTTTTT. Translation gives CAWSVKPRDTGELFF. This sequence joins TRBV30 and TRBJ2-2; no definite D call. This CDR3 spans 15 amino acids. V was trimmed by 0 bases and J by 3 bases, leaving 11 bases between them. Germline assignment: CDR1 GTSNPN and CDR2 SVGIG (reference sequence).

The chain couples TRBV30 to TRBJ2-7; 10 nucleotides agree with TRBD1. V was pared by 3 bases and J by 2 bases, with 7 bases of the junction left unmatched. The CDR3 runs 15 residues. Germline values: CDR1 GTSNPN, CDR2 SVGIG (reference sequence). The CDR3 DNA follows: TGTGCCTGGAGGCGGACAGGGGGGGAACCCTACGAGCAGTACTTC. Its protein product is CAWRRTGGEPYEQYF.

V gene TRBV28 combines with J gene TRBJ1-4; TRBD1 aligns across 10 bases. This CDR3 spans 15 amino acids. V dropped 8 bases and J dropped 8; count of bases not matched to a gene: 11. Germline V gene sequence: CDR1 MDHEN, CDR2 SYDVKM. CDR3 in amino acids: CASFRDRGDREKLFF. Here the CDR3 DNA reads TGTGCCAGCTTTCGGGACAGGGGAGATAGAGAAAAACTGTTTTTT.

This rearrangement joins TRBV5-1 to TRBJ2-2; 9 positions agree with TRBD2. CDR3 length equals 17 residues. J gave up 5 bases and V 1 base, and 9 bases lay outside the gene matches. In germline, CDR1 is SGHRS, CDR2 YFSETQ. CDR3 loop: CASSLISGSVGTGELFF. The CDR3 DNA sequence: TGCGCCAGCAGCTTGATTAGCGGGAGTGTGGGGACCGGGGAGCTGTTTTTT.

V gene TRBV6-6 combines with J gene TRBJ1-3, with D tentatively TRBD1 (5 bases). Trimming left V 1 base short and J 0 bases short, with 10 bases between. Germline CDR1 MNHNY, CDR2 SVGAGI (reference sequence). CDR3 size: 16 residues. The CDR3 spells CASSYWGLSSGNTIYF. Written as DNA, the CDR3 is TGTGCCAGCAGTTACTGGGGACTTAGCTCTGGAAACACCATATATTTT.

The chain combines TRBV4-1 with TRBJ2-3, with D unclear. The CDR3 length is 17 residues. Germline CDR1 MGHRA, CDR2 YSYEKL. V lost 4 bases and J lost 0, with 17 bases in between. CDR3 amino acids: CASSPSPKRHSTDTQYF. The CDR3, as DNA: TGCGCCAGCAGCCCAAGTCCTAAGCGTCATAGCACAGATACGCAGTATTTT.

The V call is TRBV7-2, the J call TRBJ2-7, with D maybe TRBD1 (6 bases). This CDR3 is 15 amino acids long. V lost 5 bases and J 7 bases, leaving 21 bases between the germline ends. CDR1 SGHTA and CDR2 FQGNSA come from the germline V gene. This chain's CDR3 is CASSPRGLDGKEQYF. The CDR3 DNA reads TGTGCCAGCAGCCCCAGGGGCCTGGATGGAAAAGAGCAGTACTTC.

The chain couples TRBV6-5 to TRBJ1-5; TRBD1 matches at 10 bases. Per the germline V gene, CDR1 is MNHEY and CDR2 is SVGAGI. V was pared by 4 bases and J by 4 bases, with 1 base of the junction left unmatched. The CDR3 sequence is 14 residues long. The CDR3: CASSSGQGNQPQHF. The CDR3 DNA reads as TGTGCCAGCAGTTCGGGACAGGGGAATCAGCCCCAGCATTTT.

The CDR3 nucleotides read TGTGCCAGCAGCTTAGGGCTAGCGGACTACGAGCAGTACTTC. It translates to CASSLGLADYEQYF. The chain links TRBV7-2 to TRBJ2-7; TRBD2 matches at 7 bases. There are 14 residues in the CDR3. V lost 1 base, J lost 3 bases, and 3 bases stayed unmatched. Germline values: CDR1 SGHTA, CDR2 FQGNSA.

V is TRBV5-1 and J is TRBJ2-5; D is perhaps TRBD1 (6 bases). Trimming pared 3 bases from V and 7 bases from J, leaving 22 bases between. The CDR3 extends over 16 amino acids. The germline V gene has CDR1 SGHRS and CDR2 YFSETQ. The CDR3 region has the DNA TGCGCCAGCAGCTGGACCGGACAGCCACAGTCCGGGACCCAGTACTTC. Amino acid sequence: CASSWTGQPQSGTQYF.

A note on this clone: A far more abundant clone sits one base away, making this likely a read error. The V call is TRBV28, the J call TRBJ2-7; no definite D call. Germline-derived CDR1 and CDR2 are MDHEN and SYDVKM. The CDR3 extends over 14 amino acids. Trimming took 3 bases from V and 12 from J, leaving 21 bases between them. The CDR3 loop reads CASSFRLEESKRYF. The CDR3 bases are TGTGCCAGCAGTTTCCGGTTGGAAGAGTCGAAGCGGTACTTC.

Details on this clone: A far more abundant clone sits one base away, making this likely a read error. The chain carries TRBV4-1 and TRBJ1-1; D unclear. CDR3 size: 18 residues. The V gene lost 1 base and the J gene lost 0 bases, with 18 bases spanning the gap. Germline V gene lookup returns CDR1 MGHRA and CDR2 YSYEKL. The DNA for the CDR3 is TGCGCCAGCAGCCAAGGGGTTGGTCCTGGGAGTATGAACACTGAAGCTTTCTTT. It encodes CASSQGVGPGSMNTEAFF.

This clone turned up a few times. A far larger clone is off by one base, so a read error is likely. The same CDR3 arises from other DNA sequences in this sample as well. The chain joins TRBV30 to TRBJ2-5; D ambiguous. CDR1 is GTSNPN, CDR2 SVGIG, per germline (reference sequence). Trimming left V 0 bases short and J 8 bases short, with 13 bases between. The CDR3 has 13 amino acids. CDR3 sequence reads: CAWSVGLEGTQYF. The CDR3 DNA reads TGTGCCTGGAGTGTCGGCTTAGAAGGTACCCAGTACTTC. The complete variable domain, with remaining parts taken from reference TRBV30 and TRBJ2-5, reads SQTIHQWPATLVQPVGSPLSLECTVEGTSNPNLYWYRQAAGRGLQLLFYSVGIGQISSEVPQNLSASRPQDRQFILSSKKLLLSDSGFYLCAWSVGLEGTQYFGPGTRLLVL.